This TCR beta chain originates from a study of T-cell reconstitution after alpha-beta-depleted transplantation in children. Study results and limitations: Alpha-beta T cells present about two months after transplant were reported to originate from several hundred expanded graft clones. Most T-cell counts and diversity one year after the transplant came from T cells that were newly produced.

Unique molecular identifiers were built into the TCRbeta library. TCRdb passed the PCR reads through MiXCR, listing each CDR3 protein once. The sample yields hundreds of thousands of distinct CDR3 sequences, roughly 18% seen once. With respect to this clonotype: As yet, its antigen is unknown.

The germline V gene has CDR1 DFQATT and CDR2 SNEGSKA (reference sequence). This CDR3 spans 16 amino acids. Trimming stripped 3 bases from V and 8 bases from J, with 23 bases between. The sequence was obtained from a male patient under 10 years old who had a stem cell transplant for acute lymphoblastic leukemia, so the T cells may come from the graft donor. The chain carries TRBV20-1 and TRBJ2-1; tentatively, D is TRBD1 or TRBD2 (5 bases each). The source was PBMCs, mostly from graft donor cells, collected 360 days after TCRalphabeta/CD19-depleted stem cell transplant. DNA of the CDR3: TGCAGTGCTAGTCTTCCTACAGGATGGCTGGGGGATGAGCAGTTCTTC. Protein sequence: CSASLPTGWLGDEQFF.